This T cell receptor (beta chain) was documented in a study of blood T cell repertoires in COVID-19. The overall study: Sites in the United States, Italy and Spain provided acute and convalescent COVID-19 samples. PBMCs, B-cell-depleted T cells, or T cells provided the cDNA or gDNA that made up the material.

As handled by the study authors: Reference gene primer amplification yielded estimated nucleated cell counts. Here immunoSEQ multiplex PCR was the method, and the copy in TCRdb shows in-frame clones only, minus some. V, J and clone size are taken as reported in that table, and D and trimming were inferred from the DNA itself. The table records over 100,000 clones, 75% to 90% of them present only once. This CDR3 is built from 16 residues. The material sequenced was peripheral blood. The receptor's source is an older man with acute or convalescent COVID-19. The V call is TRBV21-1, the J call TRBJ1-1. TRBV21-1 is a recognized pseudogene. CDR3 DNA sequence: TGTGCCAGCAGCAAAGCGCGGCCAGAAATGAACACTGAAGCTTTCTTT. Protein sequence: CASSKARPEMNTEAFF.